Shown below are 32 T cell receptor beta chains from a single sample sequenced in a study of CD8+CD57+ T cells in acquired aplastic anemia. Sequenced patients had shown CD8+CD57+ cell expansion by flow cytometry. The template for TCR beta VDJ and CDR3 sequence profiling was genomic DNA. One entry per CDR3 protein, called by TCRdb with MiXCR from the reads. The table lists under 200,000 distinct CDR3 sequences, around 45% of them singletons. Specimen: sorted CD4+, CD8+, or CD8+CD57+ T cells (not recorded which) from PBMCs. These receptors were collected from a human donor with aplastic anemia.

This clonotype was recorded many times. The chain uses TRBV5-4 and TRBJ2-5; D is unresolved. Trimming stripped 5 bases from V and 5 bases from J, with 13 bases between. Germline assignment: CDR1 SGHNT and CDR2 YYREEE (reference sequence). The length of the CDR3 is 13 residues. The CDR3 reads CASSDRVGETQYF. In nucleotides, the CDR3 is TGTGCCAGCAGTGATCGGGTGGGGGAGACCCAGTACTTC.

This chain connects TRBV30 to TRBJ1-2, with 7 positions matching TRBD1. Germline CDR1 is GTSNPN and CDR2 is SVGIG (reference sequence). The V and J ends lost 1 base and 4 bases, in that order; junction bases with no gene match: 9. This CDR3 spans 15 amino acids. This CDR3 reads CAWSARTGSSYGYTF. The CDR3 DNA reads TGTGCCTGGAGTGCCCGGACAGGATCCTCCTATGGCTACACCTTC. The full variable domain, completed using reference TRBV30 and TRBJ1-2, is SQTIHQWPATLVQPVGSPLSLECTVEGTSNPNLYWYRQAAGRGLQLLFYSVGIGQISSEVPQNLSASRPQDRQFILSSKKLLLSDSGFYLCAWSARTGSSYGYTFGSGTRLTVV.

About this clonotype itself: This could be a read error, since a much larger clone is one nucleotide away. CDR3 nucleotides: TGTGCCAGCAGTTACTCCTCACCGGCTGGCGAGCAGCACTTC. This encodes CASSYSSPAGEQHF. This chain connects TRBV6-7 to TRBJ2-7; D is undetermined. TRBV6-7 is known as an ORF, though its function is uncertain. There are 14 residues in the CDR3.

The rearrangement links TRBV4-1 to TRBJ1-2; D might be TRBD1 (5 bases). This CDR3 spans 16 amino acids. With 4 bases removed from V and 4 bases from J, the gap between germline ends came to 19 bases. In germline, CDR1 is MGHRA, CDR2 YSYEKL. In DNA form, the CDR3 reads TGCGCCAGCAGCCGGGATGGAGGGGCTCTTAGCTATGGCTACACCTTC. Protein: CASSRDGGALSYGYTF.

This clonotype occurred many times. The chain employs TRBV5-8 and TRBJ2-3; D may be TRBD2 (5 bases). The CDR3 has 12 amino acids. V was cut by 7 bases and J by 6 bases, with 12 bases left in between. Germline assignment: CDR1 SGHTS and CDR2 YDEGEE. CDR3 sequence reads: CASRASGDTQYF. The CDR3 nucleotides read TGTGCCAGCCGAGCCTCGGGGGATACGCAGTATTTT. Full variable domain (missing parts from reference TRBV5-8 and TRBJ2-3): EAGVTQSPTHLIKTRGQQATLRCSPISGHTSVYWYQQALGLGLQFLLWYDEGEERNRGNFPPRFSGRQFPNYSSELNVNALELEDSALYLCASRASGDTQYFGPGTRLTVL.

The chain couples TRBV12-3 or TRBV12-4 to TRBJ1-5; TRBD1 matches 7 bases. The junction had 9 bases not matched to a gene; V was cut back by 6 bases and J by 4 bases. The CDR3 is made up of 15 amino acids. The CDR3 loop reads CASSPTGRANQPQHF. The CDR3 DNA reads TGTGCCAGCAGCCCGACAGGGAGAGCGAATCAGCCCCAGCATTTT.

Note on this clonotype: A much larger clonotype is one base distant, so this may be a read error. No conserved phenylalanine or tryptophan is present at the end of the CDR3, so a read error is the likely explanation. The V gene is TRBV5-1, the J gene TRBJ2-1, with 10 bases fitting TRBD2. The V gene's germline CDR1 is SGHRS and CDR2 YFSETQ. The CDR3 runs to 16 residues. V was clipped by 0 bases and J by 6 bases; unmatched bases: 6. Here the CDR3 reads CASSLAGLAPLNEQFL. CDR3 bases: TGCGCCAGCAGCTTGGCGGGACTAGCGCCTCTCAATGAGCAGTTCCTC.

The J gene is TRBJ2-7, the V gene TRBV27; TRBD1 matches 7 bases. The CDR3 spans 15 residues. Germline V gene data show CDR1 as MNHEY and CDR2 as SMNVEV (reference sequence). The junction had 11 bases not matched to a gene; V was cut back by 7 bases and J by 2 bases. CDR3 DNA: TGTGCCAGCAAAACCGGGACAGCGTCCCCCTACGAGCAGTACTTC. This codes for CASKTGTASPYEQYF.

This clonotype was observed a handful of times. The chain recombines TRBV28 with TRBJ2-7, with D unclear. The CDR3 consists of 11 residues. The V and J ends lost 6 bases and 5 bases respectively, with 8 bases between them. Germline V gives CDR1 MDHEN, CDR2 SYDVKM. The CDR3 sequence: CASRSTNEQYF. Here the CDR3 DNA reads TGTGCCAGCAGATCTACGAACGAGCAGTACTTC.

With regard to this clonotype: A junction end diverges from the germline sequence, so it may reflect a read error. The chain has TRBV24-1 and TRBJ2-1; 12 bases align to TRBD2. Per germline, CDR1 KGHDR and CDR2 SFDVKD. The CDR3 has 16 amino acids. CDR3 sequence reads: CATSDCGLAGSNEQFF. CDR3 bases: TGTGCCACTAGTGACTGTGGACTAGCGGGATCCAATGAGCAGTTCTTC.

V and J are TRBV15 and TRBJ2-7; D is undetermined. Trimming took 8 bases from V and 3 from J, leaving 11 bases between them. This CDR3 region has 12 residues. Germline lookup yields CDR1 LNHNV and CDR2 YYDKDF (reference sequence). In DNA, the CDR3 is TGTGCCACCGGCACTGGCTACTACGAGCAGTACTTC. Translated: CATGTGYYEQYF.

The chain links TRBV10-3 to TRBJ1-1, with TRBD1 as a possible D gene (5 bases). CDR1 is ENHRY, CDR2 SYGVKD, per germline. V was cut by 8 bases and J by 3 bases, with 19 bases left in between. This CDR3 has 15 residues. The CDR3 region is CAIGSLAGGDTEAFF. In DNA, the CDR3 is TGTGCCATCGGTTCACTAGCGGGAGGGGACACTGAAGCTTTCTTT.

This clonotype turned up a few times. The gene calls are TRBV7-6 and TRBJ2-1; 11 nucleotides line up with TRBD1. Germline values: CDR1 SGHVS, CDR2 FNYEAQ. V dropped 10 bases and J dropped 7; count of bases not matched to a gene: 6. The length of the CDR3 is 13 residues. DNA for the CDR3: TGTGCCACCAGGGACAGGGGGAGTAATGAGCAGTTCTTC. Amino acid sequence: CATRDRGSNEQFF.

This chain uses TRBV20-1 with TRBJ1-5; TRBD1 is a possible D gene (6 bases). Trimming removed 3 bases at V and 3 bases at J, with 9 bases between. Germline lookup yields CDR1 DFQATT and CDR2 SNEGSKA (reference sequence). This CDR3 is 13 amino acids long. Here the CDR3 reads CSARGGPNQPQHF. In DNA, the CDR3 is TGCAGTGCTAGGGGGGGGCCCAATCAGCCCCAGCATTTT.

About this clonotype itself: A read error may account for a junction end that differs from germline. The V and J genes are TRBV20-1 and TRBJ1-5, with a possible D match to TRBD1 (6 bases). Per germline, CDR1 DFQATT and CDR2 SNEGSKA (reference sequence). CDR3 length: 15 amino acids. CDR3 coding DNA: TGCGGTGCCACGCTTTTGGGGGCGAGTAATCAGCCCCAGCATTTT. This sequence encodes CGATLLGASNQPQHF.

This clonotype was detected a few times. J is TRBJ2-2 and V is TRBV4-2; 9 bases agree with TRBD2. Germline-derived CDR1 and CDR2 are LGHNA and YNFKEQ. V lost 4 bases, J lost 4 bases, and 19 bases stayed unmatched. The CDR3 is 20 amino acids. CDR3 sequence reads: CASSPGTSRGFSEGTGELFF. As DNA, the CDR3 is TGTGCCAGCAGCCCAGGGACTAGCAGGGGATTTTCTGAGGGCACCGGGGAGCTGTTTTTT.

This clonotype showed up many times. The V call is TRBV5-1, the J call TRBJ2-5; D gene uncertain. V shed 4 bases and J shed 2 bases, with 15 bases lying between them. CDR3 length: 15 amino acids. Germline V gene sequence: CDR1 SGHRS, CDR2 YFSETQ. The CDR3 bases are TGCGCCAGCAGCCCGGGCCCTAGGAGTCAAGAGACCCAGTACTTC. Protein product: CASSPGPRSQETQYF.

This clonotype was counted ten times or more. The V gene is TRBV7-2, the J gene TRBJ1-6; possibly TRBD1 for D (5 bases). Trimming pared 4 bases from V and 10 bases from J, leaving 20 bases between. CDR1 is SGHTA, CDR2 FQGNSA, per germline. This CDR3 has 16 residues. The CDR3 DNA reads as TGTGCCAGCAGCTCTGGGGGTCAGGGACGCCGATCACCCCTCCACTTT. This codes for CASSSGGQGRRSPLHF.

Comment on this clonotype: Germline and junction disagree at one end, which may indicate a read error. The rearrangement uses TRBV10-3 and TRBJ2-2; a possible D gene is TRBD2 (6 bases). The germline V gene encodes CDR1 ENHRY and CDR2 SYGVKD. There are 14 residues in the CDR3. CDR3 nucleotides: TGTGCCATCAATAGACTAGGAACCACCGGGGAGCTGTTCTTT. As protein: CAINRLGTTGELFF.

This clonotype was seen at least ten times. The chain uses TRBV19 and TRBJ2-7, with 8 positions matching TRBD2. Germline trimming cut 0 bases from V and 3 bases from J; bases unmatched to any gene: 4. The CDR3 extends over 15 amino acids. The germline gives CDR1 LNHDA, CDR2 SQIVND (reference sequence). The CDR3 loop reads CASSIEGSGNYEQYF. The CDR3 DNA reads TGTGCCAGTAGTATAGAAGGTAGCGGGAACTACGAGCAGTACTTC.

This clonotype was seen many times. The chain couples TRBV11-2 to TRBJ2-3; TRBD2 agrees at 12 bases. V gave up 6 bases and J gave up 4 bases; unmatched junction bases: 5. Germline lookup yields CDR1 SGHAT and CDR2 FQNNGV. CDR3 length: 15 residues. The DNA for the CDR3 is TGTGCCAGCAGTGCTAGCGGGAGGGTTGCAGATACGCAGTATTTT. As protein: CASSASGRVADTQYF.

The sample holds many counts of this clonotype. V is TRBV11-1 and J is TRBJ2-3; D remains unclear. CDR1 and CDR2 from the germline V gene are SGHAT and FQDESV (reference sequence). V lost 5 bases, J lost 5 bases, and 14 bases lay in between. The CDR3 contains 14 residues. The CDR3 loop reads CASSTRPQKDTQYF. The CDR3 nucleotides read TGTGCCAGCAGCACCCGACCTCAGAAAGATACGCAGTATTTT.

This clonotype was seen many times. This CDR3 is CASSDLDWDTVVHEQYF. The DNA of the CDR3 is TGTGCCAGCAGTGACCTGGACTGGGACACCGTTGTACACGAGCAGTACTTC. The chain is built from TRBV25-1 and TRBJ2-7; D is possibly TRBD1 (6 bases). The CDR3 covers 17 residues. Trimming removed 3 bases at V and 5 bases at J, with 23 bases between. Germline lookup yields CDR1 MGHDK and CDR2 SYGVNS.

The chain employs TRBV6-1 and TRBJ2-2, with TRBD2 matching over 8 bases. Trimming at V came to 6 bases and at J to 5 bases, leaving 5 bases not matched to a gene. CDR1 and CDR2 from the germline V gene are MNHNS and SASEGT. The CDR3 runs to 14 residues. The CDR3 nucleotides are TGTGCCAGCAGCCGACTAGCGAGGACCGGGGAGCTGTTTTTT. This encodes CASSRLARTGELFF.

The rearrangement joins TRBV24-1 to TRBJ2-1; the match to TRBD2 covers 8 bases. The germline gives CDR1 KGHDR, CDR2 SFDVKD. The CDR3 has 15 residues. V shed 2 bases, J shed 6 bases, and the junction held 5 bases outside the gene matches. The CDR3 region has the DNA TGTGCCACCAGTGATTCCGGGACTAGATGCAATGAGCAGTTCTTC. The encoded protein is CATSDSGTRCNEQFF.

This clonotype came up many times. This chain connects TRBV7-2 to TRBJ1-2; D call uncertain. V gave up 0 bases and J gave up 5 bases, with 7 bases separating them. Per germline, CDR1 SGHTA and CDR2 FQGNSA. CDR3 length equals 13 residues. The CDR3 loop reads CASSLAGQYGYTF. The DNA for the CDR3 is TGTGCCAGCAGCTTAGCGGGTCAGTATGGCTACACCTTC.

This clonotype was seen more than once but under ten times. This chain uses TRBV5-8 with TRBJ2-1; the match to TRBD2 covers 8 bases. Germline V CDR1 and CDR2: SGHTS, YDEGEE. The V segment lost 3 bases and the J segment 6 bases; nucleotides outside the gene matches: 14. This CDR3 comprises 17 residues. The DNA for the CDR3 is TGTGCCAGCAGCTCCCGGATTCGGGGACTAGGGTCCAATGAGCAGTTCTTC. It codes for CASSSRIRGLGSNEQFF.

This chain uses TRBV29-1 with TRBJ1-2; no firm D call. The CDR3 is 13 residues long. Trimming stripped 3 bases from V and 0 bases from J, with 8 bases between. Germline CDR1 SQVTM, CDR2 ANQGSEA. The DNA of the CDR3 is TGCAGCGTTGAGATTGCGTCTAACTATGGCTACACCTTC. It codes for CSVEIASNYGYTF.

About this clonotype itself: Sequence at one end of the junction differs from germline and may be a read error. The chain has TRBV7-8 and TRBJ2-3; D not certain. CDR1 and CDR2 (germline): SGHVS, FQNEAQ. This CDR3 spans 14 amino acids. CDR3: CASRPILSTDTQYF. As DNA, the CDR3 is TGTGCCAGCAGACCGATCCTTAGCACGGATACGCAGTATTTT.

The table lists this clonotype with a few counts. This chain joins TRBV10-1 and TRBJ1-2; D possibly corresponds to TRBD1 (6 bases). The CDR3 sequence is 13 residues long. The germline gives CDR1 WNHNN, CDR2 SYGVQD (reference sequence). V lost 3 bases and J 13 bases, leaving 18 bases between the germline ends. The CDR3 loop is CASSDVFGTKITF. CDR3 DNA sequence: TGCGCCAGCAGTGATGTGTTCGGGACAAAAATCACCTTC.

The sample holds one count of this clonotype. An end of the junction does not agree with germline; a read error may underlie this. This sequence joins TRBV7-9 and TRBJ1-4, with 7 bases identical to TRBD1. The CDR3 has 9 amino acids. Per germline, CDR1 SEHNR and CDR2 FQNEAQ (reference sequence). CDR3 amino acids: CAGGDSDIF. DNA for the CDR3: TGTGCCGGGGGGGACAGCGACATTTTT.

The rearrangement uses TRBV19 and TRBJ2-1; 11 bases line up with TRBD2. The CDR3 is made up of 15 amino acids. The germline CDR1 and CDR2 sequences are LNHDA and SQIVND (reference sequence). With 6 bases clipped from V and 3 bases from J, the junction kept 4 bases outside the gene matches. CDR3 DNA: TGTGCCAGTAGGCAGACTAGCGGGGACTACAATGAGCAGTTCTTC. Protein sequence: CASRQTSGDYNEQFF.